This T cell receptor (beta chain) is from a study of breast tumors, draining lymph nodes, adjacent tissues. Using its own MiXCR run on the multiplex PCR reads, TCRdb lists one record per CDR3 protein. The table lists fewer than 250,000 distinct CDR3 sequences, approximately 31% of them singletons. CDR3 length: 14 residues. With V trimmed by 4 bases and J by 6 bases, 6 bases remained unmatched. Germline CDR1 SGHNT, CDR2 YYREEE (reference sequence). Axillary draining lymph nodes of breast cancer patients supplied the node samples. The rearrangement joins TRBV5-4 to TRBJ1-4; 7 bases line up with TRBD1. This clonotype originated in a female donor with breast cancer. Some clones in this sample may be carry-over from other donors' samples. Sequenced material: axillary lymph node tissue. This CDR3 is CASSPDRAHEKLFF. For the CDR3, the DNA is TGTGCCAGCAGCCCTGACAGGGCCCATGAAAAACTGTTTTTT.